Described below is a single T cell receptor beta chain sequence and its context. The sample comes from a study of OX40 agonist ivuxolimab in advanced cancers. TCRdb keeps only in-frame clones here, not all; method: immunoSEQ multiplex PCR. The table has tens of thousands of clones, around 81% seen once. CDR3 size: 13 residues. The J segment lost 6 bases and the V segment lost 6 bases, leaving 7 bases of the junction unmatched. Germline CDR1 SQVTM, CDR2 ANQGSEA. The sequence derives from an adult with an advanced solid tumor such as melanoma, head and neck, liver or kidney cancer. Material: CD4+ or CD8+ T cells sorted from blood, obtained in a trial of the OX40 agonist ivuxolimab. This rearrangement joins TRBV29-1 to TRBJ1-1; 10 nucleotides match TRBD1. This chain's CDR3 is CSVTGGTRAEAFF. DNA of the CDR3: TGCAGCGTGACAGGGGGCACGAGGGCTGAAGCTTTCTTT.